This is a list of T cell receptor beta chains from one sample in a study of graft-versus-host responses after intestinal transplantation. What these receptors recognize is not known. Assay used: immunoSEQ multiplex PCR; TCRdb lists only in-frame clones, some missing. This sample carries tens of thousands of clones, roughly 80% of them seen once, and the ten largest clones take 19%. The sample here was unstimulated CD8+ T cells sorted from spleen or lymph node cells, taken before intestinal transplant. These receptors all stem from a human donor who received an intestinal transplant. CDR3s include the opening cysteine and the closing phenylalanine or tryptophan. D genes are given only for firm matches. Expanded clones are given a class, and other clones once, few, many or no size at all.

j_call v_call d_call clone_size cdr3_aa cdr3_nt
TRBJ1-5 TRBV7-8 - - CASSLVGNSNQPQHF TGTGCCAGCAGCTTAGTCGGGAATAGCAATCAGCCCCAGCATTTT
TRBJ1-1 TRBV5-1 TRBD1 - CASSLVAGGPGGTEAFF TGCGCCAGCAGCTTGGTGGCAGGGGGGCCGGGGGGGACTGAAGCTTTCTTT
TRBJ2-3 TRBV27 TRBD1 few CASSLSQGGTDTQYF TGTGCCAGCAGTTTATCGCAGGGGGGCACAGATACGCAGTATTTT
TRBJ2-2 TRBV6-1 - - CASTFPGELFF TGTGCCAGCACCTTCCCCGGGGAGCTGTTTTTT
TRBJ2-1 TRBV28 TRBD2 - CASSFLGGYNEQFF TGTGCCAGCAGTTTCCTCGGGGGGTACAATGAGCAGTTCTTC
TRBJ2-5 TRBV5-1 - - CASSLGLIQETQYF TGCGCCAGCAGCTTGGGACTGATACAAGAGACCCAGTACTTC
TRBJ2-1 TRBV28 TRBD2 once CASSPRLAGMFYNEQFF TGTGCCAGCAGTCCACGACTAGCGGGGATGTTTTACAATGAGCAGTTCTTC
TRBJ2-2 TRBV4-1 TRBD1 - CASSQRIRGLLTGELFF TGCGCCAGCAGCCAAAGAATCAGGGGGCTCCTTACCGGGGAGCTGTTTTTT
TRBJ2-1 TRBV10-3 - - CAISSADSYNEQFF TGTGCCATCAGCTCAGCGGACTCCTACAATGAGCAGTTCTTC
TRBJ2-5 TRBV6-6 - - CASSSVPGETQYF TGTGCCAGCAGCTCTGTCCCAGGAGAGACCCAGTACTTC
TRBJ2-3 TRBV7-9 - - CASSLWDVNRVTDTQYF TGTGCCAGCAGCTTATGGGACGTTAACAGGGTCACAGATACGCAGTATTTT
TRBJ2-3 TRBV7-8 TRBD2 - CASSFGLAGTDTQYF TGTGCCAGCAGCTTCGGACTAGCGGGCACAGATACGCAGTATTTT
TRBJ1-5 TRBV19 - once CASSPYSNQPQHF TGTGCCAGTAGCCCCTATAGCAATCAGCCCCAGCATTTT
TRBJ2-7 TRBV21-1 - - CASSPGQGVEQYF TGTGCCAGCAGCCCGGGACAGGGCGTCGAGCAGTACTTC
TRBJ2-7 TRBV7-9 - - CASRGGVLYEQYF TGTGCCAGCAGGGGCGGGGTCCTCTACGAGCAGTACTTC
TRBJ2-4 TRBV4-1 TRBD2 - CASSQVWPLAGEAKNIQYF TGCGCCAGCAGCCAAGTATGGCCTTTAGCGGGAGAAGCCAAAAACATTCAGTACTTC
TRBJ2-7 TRBV28 - - CASSLLPEAGEQYF TGTGCCAGCAGTTTATTGCCGGAGGCGGGCGAGCAGTACTTC
TRBJ2-5 TRBV7-7 - once CASSLRVQETQYF TGTGCCAGCAGCTTGAGGGTCCAAGAGACCCAGTACTTC
TRBJ1-6 TRBV7-5 - once CARSTPGQRTWNNSPLHF TGTGCCAGAAGCACACCCGGACAGAGAACTTGGAATAATTCACCCCTCCACTTT
TRBJ2-2 TRBV4-2 TRBD1 - CASSLSGTGATGELFF TGTGCCAGCAGCTTGAGTGGGACAGGAGCCACCGGGGAGCTGTTTTTT
TRBJ2-7 TRBV4-2 - - CASSLEQGLIHEQYF TGTGCCAGCAGCCTCGAGCAGGGGTTAATCCACGAGCAGTACTTC
TRBJ2-1 TRBV6-5 TRBD2 few CASSRPASGALMLFF TGTGCCAGCAGCCGCCCGGCTAGCGGGGCCCTAATGCTGTTCTTC
TRBJ2-2 TRBV28 - medium-sized CASSFRGTGELFF TGTGCCAGCAGTTTCCGGGGGACCGGGGAGCTGTTTTTT
TRBJ2-7 TRBV7-6 TRBD1 - CASSPLGQGAREQYF TGTGCCAGCAGCCCCCTCGGACAGGGGGCCCGCGAGCAGTACTTC
TRBJ2-2 TRBV5-8 - - CASSLAAEPTGELFF TGTGCCAGCAGCTTGGCCGCGGAGCCCACCGGGGAGCTGTTTTTT
TRBJ2-6 TRBV6-5 - few CASSYRSSGANVLTF TGTGCCAGCAGTTACCGGAGCTCTGGGGCCAACGTCCTGACTTTC
TRBJ1-1 TRBV7-9 - once CASSSVGGLNTEAFF TGTGCCAGCAGCTCAGTGGGGGGACTGAACACTGAAGCTTTCTTT
TRBJ2-7 TRBV27 TRBD2 - CASSPPLAGGTYEQYF TGTGCCAGCAGTCCACCTCTAGCGGGAGGGACCTACGAGCAGTACTTC
TRBJ2-1 TRBV7-8 - - CASSLVSPGFGDEQFF TGTGCCAGCAGCTTAGTATCCCCGGGGTTCGGTGATGAGCAGTTCTTC
TRBJ2-7 TRBV4-1 TRBD1 - CASSQGGQGAYHEQYF TGCGCCAGCAGCCAAGGTGGACAGGGGGCTTACCACGAGCAGTACTTC
TRBJ2-5 TRBV6-1 - - CASSQGQMYQETQYF TGTGCCAGCAGTCAAGGACAGATGTACCAAGAGACCCAGTACTTC
TRBJ1-2 TRBV4-1 - - CASSQDRSLGSGYGYTF TGCGCCAGCAGCCAAGATCGTTCATTGGGGTCGGGGTATGGCTACACCTTC
TRBJ2-7 TRBV5-5 - once CASSLRLGSPYEQYF TGTGCCAGCAGCTTGAGGTTGGGCAGCCCCTACGAGCAGTACTTC
TRBJ2-1 TRBV9 TRBD2 - CASSVGGAGLKNEQFF TGTGCCAGCAGCGTAGGGGGAGCGGGACTCAAGAATGAGCAGTTCTTC
TRBJ1-5 TRBV6-6 - - CASSIILYQPQHF TGTGCCAGCAGTATTATATTGTATCAGCCCCAGCATTTT
TRBJ1-2 TRBV2 TRBD1 - CASSEDGQGNVYGYTF TGTGCCAGCAGTGAAGACGGACAGGGGAACGTCTATGGCTACACCTTC
TRBJ1-1 TRBV4-1 TRBD1 - CASSHGTGTEAFF TGCGCCAGCAGCCACGGGACAGGGACTGAAGCTTTCTTT
TRBJ2-2 TRBV7-9 TRBD2 - CASSRLSRGGENTGELFF TGTGCCAGCAGCCGACTCTCCCGGGGGGGAGAGAACACCGGGGAGCTGTTTTTT
TRBJ2-7 TRBV4-1 - - CASSHGGLHEQYF TGCGCCAGCAGCCACGGAGGGCTCCACGAGCAGTACTTC
TRBJ2-1 TRBV5-6 TRBD2 few CASTGAGYEQFF TGTGCCAGCACCGGAGCGGGATATGAGCAGTTCTTC
TRBJ2-7 TRBV6-1 - few CASSFFRVWNEQYF TGTGCCAGCAGCTTTTTCAGGGTTTGGAACGAGCAGTACTTC
TRBJ2-1 TRBV4-1 TRBD1 - CASSQGWGQGANEQFF TGCGCCAGCAGCCAAGGTTGGGGACAGGGGGCGAATGAGCAGTTCTTC
TRBJ1-1 TRBV7-6 TRBD1 - CASSERDRGNTEAFF TGTGCCAGCAGCGAGCGGGACAGGGGTAACACTGAAGCTTTCTTT
TRBJ1-2 TRBV28 - - CASSLAQGNYGYTF TGTGCCAGCAGTTTGGCCCAGGGGAACTATGGCTACACCTTC
TRBJ2-7 TRBV12-2 - - CASLPQDPSNLFFDHEQYF TGTGCAAGTCTCCCACAGGACCCTTCGAATCTTTTTTTTGACCACGAGCAGTACTTC
TRBJ2-1 TRBV7-3 TRBD2 - CASSQRTSGKSNEQFF TGTGCCAGCAGCCAGAGGACTAGCGGGAAATCCAATGAGCAGTTCTTC
TRBJ1-4 TRBV27 - once CASSAGAGNEKLFF TGTGCCAGCAGTGCCGGAGCCGGGAATGAAAAACTGTTTTTT
TRBJ2-1 TRBV28 - - CASSLLQQGNEQFF TGTGCCAGCAGTTTACTCCAACAGGGCAATGAGCAGTTCTTC
TRBJ1-2 TRBV28 TRBD1 - CASSETGSYGYTF TGTGCCAGCAGTGAGACAGGGAGCTATGGCTACACCTTC
TRBJ2-5 TRBV6-5 - - CASGRDEQYF TGTGCCAGTGGGCGTGATGAGCAGTACTTC
TRBJ2-1 TRBV25-1 TRBD1 - CASRGQGYNEQFF TGTGCCAGCAGAGGACAGGGTTACAATGAGCAGTTCTTC
TRBJ2-1 TRBV5-6 - - CASSLEPYNEQFF TGTGCCAGCAGCTTGGAGCCCTACAATGAGCAGTTCTTC
TRBJ2-4 TRBV2 - - CASRDNKNIQYF TGTGCCAGCAGGGACAACAAAAACATTCAGTACTTC
TRBJ2-2 TRBV13 - - CASSTGLGAGELFF TGTGCCAGCAGCACGGGTCTAGGGGCCGGGGAGCTGTTTTTT
TRBJ2-3 TRBV5-4 - - CASSSLRGPYTDTQYF TGTGCCAGCAGCAGCCTCAGGGGCCCCTACACAGATACGCAGTATTTT
TRBJ2-7 TRBV27 - - CASSLSGAFYEQYF TGTGCCAGCAGTTTATCGGGCGCTTTCTACGAGCAGTACTTC
TRBJ1-2 TRBV28 - - CASRAVSNYGYTF TGTGCCAGCAGGGCGGTTTCTAACTATGGCTACACCTTC
TRBJ1-5 TRBV2 - - CASSEMTGSNQPQHF TGTGCCAGCAGCGAAATGACAGGTAGCAATCAGCCCCAGCATTTT
TRBJ2-2 TRBV28 - - CASSLRLVGINTGELFF TGTGCCAGCAGTTTAAGACTAGTCGGGATAAACACCGGGGAGCTGTTTTTT
TRBJ2-7 TRBV7-9 - - CASSRKGLGYEQYF TGTGCCAGCAGCCGCAAGGGGCTTGGGTACGAGCAGTACTTC